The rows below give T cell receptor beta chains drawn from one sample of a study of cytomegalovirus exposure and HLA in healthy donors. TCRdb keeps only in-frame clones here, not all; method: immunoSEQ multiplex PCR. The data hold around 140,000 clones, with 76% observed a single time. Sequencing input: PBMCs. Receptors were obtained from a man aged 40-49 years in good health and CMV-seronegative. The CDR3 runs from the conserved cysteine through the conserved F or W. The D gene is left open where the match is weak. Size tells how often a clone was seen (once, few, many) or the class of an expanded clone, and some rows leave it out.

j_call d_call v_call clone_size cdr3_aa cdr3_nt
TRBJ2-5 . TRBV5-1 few CASSPQPGNQETQYF TGCGCCAGCAGCCCCCAACCCGGGAACCAAGAGACCCAGTACTTC
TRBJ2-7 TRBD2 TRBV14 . CASSSGTGGYEQYF TGTGCCAGCAGCTCCGGGACGGGAGGCTACGAGCAGTACTTC
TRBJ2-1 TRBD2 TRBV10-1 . CASSFSGRGNEQFF TGCGCCAGCTCTTTCAGCGGGAGGGGGAATGAGCAGTTCTTC
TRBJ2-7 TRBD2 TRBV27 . CASSPREPSYEQYF TGTGCCAGCAGTCCGCGGGAGCCATCCTACGAGCAGTACTTC
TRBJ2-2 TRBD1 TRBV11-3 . CASSPGQGEVAGELFF TGTGCCAGCAGCCCCGGACAGGGGGAAGTCGCCGGGGAGCTGTTTTTT
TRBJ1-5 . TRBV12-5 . CASGLEGTVLGHF TGTGCTAGTGGTTTGGAGGGGACTGTCCTCGGGCATTTT
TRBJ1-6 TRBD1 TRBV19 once CASSPTPRDSFNSPLHF TGTGCCAGTAGTCCAACACCACGGGACAGCTTCAATTCACCCCTCCACTTT
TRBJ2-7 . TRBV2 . CASSRAYEQYF TGTGCCAGCAGCCGAGCCTACGAGCAGTACTTC
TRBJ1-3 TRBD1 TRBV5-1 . CASSVTGEGNTIYF TGCGCCAGCAGCGTAACAGGGGAAGGAAACACCATATATTTT
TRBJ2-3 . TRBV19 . CASKSGKIATDTQYF TGTGCCAGCAAATCGGGGAAAATAGCGACAGATACGCAGTATTTT
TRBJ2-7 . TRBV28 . CASSFSGRGDEQYF TGTGCCAGCAGTTTTTCTGGCAGGGGAGACGAGCAGTACTTC
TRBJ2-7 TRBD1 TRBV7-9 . CASSQGTASSYEQYF TGTGCCAGCAGCCAGGGGACAGCCAGCTCCTACGAGCAGTACTTC
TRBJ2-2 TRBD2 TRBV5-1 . CASSPWGGDTGELFF TGCGCCAGCAGCCCATGGGGAGGGGACACCGGGGAGCTGTTTTTT
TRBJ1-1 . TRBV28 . CASSFPSPRGEAFF TGTGCCAGCAGTTTTCCGAGTCCAAGAGGTGAAGCTTTCTTT